What follows are 27 T cell receptor beta chains derived from one specimen sequenced in a study of cytomegalovirus exposure and HLA in healthy donors. The PCR was carried out with 60 Vbeta primers and 13 Jbeta primers. Assay used: immunoSEQ multiplex PCR; TCRdb lists only in-frame clones, some missing. The sample consists of about 120,000 clones, about 80% of them appearing once. The sequencing sample was made of PBMCs. The receptors stem from a female donor in good health and CMV-seropositive.

This chain connects TRBV11-2 to TRBJ2-5, with D possibly matching TRBD1 (6 bases). Trimming left V 8 bases short and J 5 bases short, with 18 bases between. The CDR3 is made up of 14 amino acids. In germline, CDR1 is SGHAT, CDR2 FQNNGV. This chain's CDR3 is CASGQNPSGETQYF. CDR3 in DNA: TGTGCCAGCGGACAGAACCCATCCGGGGAGACCCAGTACTTC.

This clone was recorded only once. The chain couples TRBV4-3 to TRBJ2-3; 9 positions agree with TRBD2. Germline lookup yields CDR1 LGHNA and CDR2 YSLEER. CDR3 length: 16 residues. Germline trimming cut 1 base from V and 3 bases from J; bases unmatched to any gene: 5. CDR3 in amino acids: CASSQAASGETDTQYF. DNA of the CDR3: TGCGCCAGCAGCCAAGCGGCTAGCGGGGAGACAGATACGCAGTATTTT.

J is TRBJ2-7 and V is TRBV5-1; D may be TRBD1 (5 bases). V lost 5 bases, J lost 6 bases, and 12 bases lay in between. The CDR3 contains 12 residues. Germline V gene data show CDR1 as SGHRS and CDR2 as YFSETQ. DNA of the CDR3: TGCGCCAGCAGTTTACAGGCTGGCGAGCAGTACTTC. Translating gives CASSLQAGEQYF.

V usage is TRBV4-1 and J usage is TRBJ1-2; D ambiguous. The CDR3 has 14 residues. The ends were cut back, 4 bases at V and 8 bases at J, with 17 bases in the middle. Germline assignment: CDR1 MGHRA and CDR2 YSYEKL. This chain's CDR3 is CASSPTETTGGYTF. CDR3 DNA sequence: TGCGCCAGCAGCCCGACCGAGACTACGGGGGGCTACACCTTC.

The chain couples TRBV7-9 to TRBJ2-3; TRBD2 agrees at 11 bases. The CDR3 consists of 18 residues. The ends lost 3 bases at V and 0 bases at J; junction bases unmatched: 8. Per the germline V gene, CDR1 is SEHNR and CDR2 is FQNEAQ (reference sequence). CDR3 bases: TGTGCCAGCAGCTTCTCTAGCGGGGGGAAATCTAGCACAGATACGCAGTATTTT. As protein: CASSFSSGGKSSTDTQYF.

The CDR3 is CASSRSGARYF. CDR3 coding DNA: TGTGCCAGCAGCCGGAGCGGGGCTCGGTACTTC. The chain uses TRBV14 and TRBJ2-7, with 7 nucleotides matching TRBD2. This CDR3 is 11 amino acids long. The germline CDR1 and CDR2 sequences are SGHDN and FVKESK. Unmatched junction bases numbered 6, after V lost 4 bases and J lost 12 bases.

The CDR3 DNA reads as TGTGCCAGCTTCCCACGATCTAGCGGGGGGACCTACGAGCAGTACTTC. Its protein is CASFPRSSGGTYEQYF. J is TRBJ2-7 and V is TRBV27; 11 nucleotides agree with TRBD2. This CDR3 spans 16 amino acids. V trimming: 8 bases; J trimming: 2 bases; junction bases outside the gene matches: 11. Germline V gives CDR1 MNHEY, CDR2 SMNVEV (reference sequence).

This chain joins TRBV7-9 and TRBJ1-1; 8 nucleotides match TRBD1. Germline CDR1 SEHNR, CDR2 FQNEAQ (reference sequence). This CDR3 region has 12 residues. V was clipped by 5 bases and J by 8 bases; unmatched bases: 4. Here the CDR3 DNA reads TGTGCCAGCAGCCCCAGGGGGCTAGAAGCTTTCTTT. It translates to CASSPRGLEAFF.

This clone occurred a few times. This rearrangement joins TRBV7-9 to TRBJ1-6; weak D call: TRBD1 (5 bases). The CDR3 contains 14 residues. Germline V CDR1 and CDR2: SEHNR, FQNEAQ (reference sequence). V gave up 4 bases and J gave up 8 bases, with 12 bases separating them. The chain's CDR3 is CASSSTLGDSPLHF. The DNA of the CDR3 is TGTGCCAGCAGCTCGACTCTAGGGGATTCACCCCTCCACTTT.

The rearrangement uses TRBV27 and TRBJ1-5, with 7 positions matching TRBD1. V shed 6 bases, J shed 4 bases, and the junction held 3 bases outside the gene matches. CDR3 size: 13 residues. CDR1 MNHEY and CDR2 SMNVEV come from the germline V gene (reference sequence). The CDR3 nucleotides are TGTGCCAGCAGCCGGGACAGAAATCAGCCCCAGCATTTT. It yields the protein CASSRDRNQPQHF.

The chain recombines TRBV7-2 with TRBJ2-5, with 7 positions matching TRBD1. Trimming cost V 0 bases and J 4 bases; bases outside gene matches: 5. The CDR3 runs 15 residues. The germline CDR1 and CDR2 sequences are SGHTA and FQGNSA. The CDR3 loop is CASSLALRGRETQYF. The CDR3 DNA reads as TGTGCCAGCAGCTTAGCGTTAAGGGGGCGAGAGACCCAGTACTTC.

This sequence joins TRBV9 and TRBJ1-2; the D gene is possibly TRBD1 (6 bases). V dropped 7 bases and J dropped 7 bases, with 17 bases sitting between them. Germline CDR1 and CDR2: SGDLS and YYNGEE. CDR3 length: 13 residues. DNA for the CDR3: TGTGCCAGCGACAAGGGGGGGGGAAGTGGCTACACCTTC. Its protein product is CASDKGGGSGYTF.

The CDR3 DNA reads as TGCGCCAGCAGCTTGGCGACTAGCGGGGGGACGCAGTATTTT. Its translation: CASSLATSGGTQYF. V is TRBV5-1 and J is TRBJ2-3; TRBD2 matches 13 bases. The V gene's germline CDR1 is SGHRS and CDR2 YFSETQ. CDR3 length: 14 residues. The ends lost 0 bases at V and 9 bases at J; junction bases unmatched: 1.

This clone was observed a handful of times. This CDR3 reads CASTTSEGLYGYTF. The CDR3 nucleotides read TGTGCCAGCACCACATCCGAAGGACTCTATGGCTACACCTTC. V and J are TRBV25-1 and TRBJ1-2; D remains ambiguous. Germline loops: CDR1 MGHDK, CDR2 SYGVNS. The V end was cut by 7 bases, the J end by 4 bases, with 16 bases between. The CDR3 is 14 residues long.

This clone has just one count. This chain links TRBV27 with TRBJ1-6; 10 bases agree with TRBD1. V shed 5 bases and J 10 bases; nucleotides not matched to a gene: 8. The CDR3 loop spans 15 amino acids. Germline V gene sequence: CDR1 MNHEY, CDR2 SMNVEV (reference sequence). The CDR3 bases are TGTGCCAGCAGTATAATGCGGGACAGGGGATCACCCCTCCACTTT. The encoded protein is CASSIMRDRGSPLHF.

J is TRBJ1-1 and V is TRBV5-1; D is unresolved. Germline V gene data show CDR1 as SGHRS and CDR2 as YFSETQ. V was pared by 4 bases and J by 8 bases, with 12 bases between. The CDR3 sequence is 12 residues long. As DNA, the CDR3 is TGCGCCAGCAGCCTTGGCAGTTTAGAAGCTTTCTTT. Amino acid sequence: CASSLGSLEAFF.

The chain joins TRBV6-6 to TRBJ2-5, with TRBD1 matching 7 bases. J gave up 2 bases and V 7 bases, and 4 bases lay outside the gene matches. This CDR3 has 13 amino acids. From germline, CDR1 is MNHNY and CDR2 SVGAGI (reference sequence). The CDR3 region has the DNA TGTGCCAGCACTCGACAGGGTCAAGAGACCCAGTACTTC. As protein: CASTRQGQETQYF.

The chain joins TRBV19 to TRBJ1-3; 7 bases match TRBD1. J was trimmed by 4 bases and V by 2 bases; bases with no gene match: 2. CDR1 is LNHDA, CDR2 SQIVND, per germline (reference sequence). The CDR3 is 14 residues long. In DNA form, the CDR3 reads TGTGCCAGTAGTATACAGGGGGTCGGAAACACCATATATTTT. This sequence encodes CASSIQGVGNTIYF.

The chain has TRBV19 and TRBJ1-1, with 7 nucleotides matching TRBD1. The V and J ends lost 5 bases and 7 bases, in that order; junction bases with no gene match: 4. In germline, CDR1 is LNHDA, CDR2 SQIVND (reference sequence). The CDR3 length is 12 residues. The CDR3 sequence is CASSGRDSEAFF. The CDR3 region has the DNA TGTGCCAGTAGTGGCCGGGACAGTGAAGCTTTCTTT.

This sequence joins TRBV7-9 and TRBJ2-7, with D possibly TRBD1 on 6 matching bases. The CDR3 runs to 13 residues. Germline V gene lookup returns CDR1 SEHNR and CDR2 FQNEAQ (reference sequence). V was pared by 5 bases and J by 9 bases, with 17 bases between. The CDR3, as DNA: TGTGCCAGCAGCCCCGGGACACGTCCAGTGCAGTACTTC. Residues: CASSPGTRPVQYF.

This chain connects TRBV5-1 to TRBJ1-1; D is possibly TRBD1 (5 bases). Deletions cut 5 bases from V and 5 bases from J, with 13 bases between. CDR1 SGHRS and CDR2 YFSETQ come from the germline V gene. The CDR3 runs to 13 residues. DNA of the CDR3: TGCGCCAGCAGAGGGCAGGGTAGAACTGAAGCTTTCTTT. Amino acids: CASRGQGRTEAFF. The variable domain in full, with the rest retrieved from reference TRBV5-1 and TRBJ1-1, is KAGVTQTPRYLIKTRGQQVTLSCSPISGHRSVSWYQQTPGQGLQFLFEYFSETQRNKGNFPGRFSGRQFSNSRSEMNVSTLELGDSALYLCASRGQGRTEAFFGQGTRLTVV.

The V gene is TRBV2, the J gene TRBJ1-5, with D maybe TRBD1 (5 bases). The V and J ends lost 3 bases and 2 bases respectively, with 14 bases between them. The CDR3 is made up of 16 amino acids. Germline values: CDR1 SNHLY, CDR2 FYNNEI. Written as DNA, the CDR3 is TGTGCCAGCAGTGACCGGGGGGGTGGCGGCAATCAGCCCCAGCATTTT. Translating it yields CASSDRGGGGNQPQHF. The variable domain in full, with the rest retrieved from reference TRBV2 and TRBJ1-5, is EPEVTQTPSHQVTQMGQEVILRCVPISNHLYFYWYRQILGQKVEFLVSFYNNEISEKSEIFDDQFSVERPDGSNFTLKIRSTKLEDSAMYFCASSDRGGGGNQPQHFGDGTRLSIL.

CDR3 region: CASSLRVANTGELFF. The CDR3 DNA sequence: TGTGCCAGCAGCCTGAGGGTTGCGAACACCGGGGAGCTGTTTTTT. This chain connects TRBV6-1 to TRBJ2-2; a weak D match, TRBD2 (5 bases). V lost 6 bases and J lost 0, with 11 bases in between. Per the germline V gene, CDR1 is MNHNS and CDR2 is SASEGT. CDR3 size: 15 residues.

This clone has only one observation. The CDR3, as DNA: TGTGCCAGCAGCCTGACAGCGAACACTGAAGCTTTCTTT. This codes for CASSLTANTEAFF. The chain links TRBV27 to TRBJ1-1; possibly TRBD1 for D (5 bases). The V gene lost 6 bases and the J gene lost 1 base, with 9 bases spanning the gap. The CDR3 loop spans 13 amino acids. From germline, CDR1 is MNHEY and CDR2 SMNVEV (reference sequence).

The chain employs TRBV6-4 and TRBJ2-3, with TRBD1 matching 7 bases. The CDR3 is 14 residues long. CDR1 is MRHNA, CDR2 SNTAGT, per germline. V dropped 6 bases and J dropped 4; count of bases not matched to a gene: 7. Here the CDR3 reads CASRQGMDADTQYF. CDR3 in DNA: TGTGCCAGCAGACAGGGGATGGACGCAGATACGCAGTATTTT.

The chain is built from TRBV5-1 and TRBJ1-1; possibly TRBD1 for D (6 bases). V lost 0 bases to trimming and J lost 8 bases, with 20 bases between them. The CDR3 sequence is 16 residues long. Looked up from germline, CDR1 is SGHRS and CDR2 is YFSETQ. The CDR3 is CASSLVGRFAGTEAFF. In DNA, the CDR3 is TGCGCCAGCAGCTTGGTAGGGAGATTTGCAGGGACAGAAGCTTTCTTT.

The chain has TRBV7-2 and TRBJ1-5; 7 nucleotides match TRBD1. V shed 3 bases and J 1 base; nucleotides not matched to a gene: 3. The CDR3 runs to 15 residues. CDR1 is SGHTA and CDR2 is FQGNSA in the germline V gene. CDR3 DNA: TGTGCCAGCAGCTTTGGCAGGGGGAGCAATCAGCCCCAGCATTTT. It translates to CASSFGRGSNQPQHF.